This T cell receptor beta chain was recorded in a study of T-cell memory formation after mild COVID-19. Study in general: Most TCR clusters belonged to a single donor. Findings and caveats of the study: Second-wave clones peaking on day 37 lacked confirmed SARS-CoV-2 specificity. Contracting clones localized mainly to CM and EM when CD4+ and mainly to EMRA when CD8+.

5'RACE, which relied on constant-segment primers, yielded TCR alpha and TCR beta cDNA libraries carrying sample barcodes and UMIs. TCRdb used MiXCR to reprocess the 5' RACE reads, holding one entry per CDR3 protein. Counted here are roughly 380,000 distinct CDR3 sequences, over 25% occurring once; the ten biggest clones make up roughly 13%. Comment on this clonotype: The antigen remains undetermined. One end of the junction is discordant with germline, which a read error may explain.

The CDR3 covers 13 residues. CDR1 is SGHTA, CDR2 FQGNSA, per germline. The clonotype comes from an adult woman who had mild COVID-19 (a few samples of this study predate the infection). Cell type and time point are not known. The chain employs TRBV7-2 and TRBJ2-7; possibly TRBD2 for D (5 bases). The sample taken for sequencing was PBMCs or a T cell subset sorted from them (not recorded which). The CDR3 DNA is TGTGCCAGTAGCTTAGAGCCCGGGGACGAGCAGTACTTC. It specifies CASSLEPGDEQYF. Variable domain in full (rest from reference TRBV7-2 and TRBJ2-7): GAGVSQSPSNKVTEKGKDVELRCDPISGHTALYWYRQSLGQGLEFLIYFQGNSAPDKSGLPSDRFSAERTGGSVSTLTIQRTQQEDSAVYLCASSLEPGDEQYFGPGTRLTVT.